Presented here are 9 T cell receptor beta chains from one specimen sequenced in a study of blood T cell repertoires in COVID-19. Assay: immunoSEQ multiplex PCR; the TCRdb copy retains only in-frame clones and omits some. The sample has around 160,000 clones; approximately 87% are singletons. The sample comprised peripheral blood. All receptors derive from a woman between 65 and 79 years old with COVID-19, enrolled during active disease.

This sequence joins TRBV7-2 and TRBJ1-5; 8 bases align to TRBD1. The J segment lost 3 bases and the V segment lost 2 bases, leaving 3 bases of the junction unmatched. Germline values: CDR1 SGHTA, CDR2 FQGNSA. This CDR3 has 15 residues. DNA for the CDR3: TGTGCCAGCAGCTTAAGGGGACAGGCCAATCAGCCCCAGCATTTT. It specifies CASSLRGQANQPQHF.

The chain joins TRBV21-1 to TRBJ1-5. TRBV21-1 is an annotated pseudogene. There are 14 residues in the CDR3. The DNA of the CDR3 is TGTGCCAGCAGCAAAGAACTTAGCAATCAGCCCCAGCATTTT. It is translated as CASSKELSNQPQHF.

This clone was counted only a few times. The chain is built from TRBV7-9 and TRBJ2-7; 10 nucleotides agree with TRBD1. Germline loops: CDR1 SEHNR, CDR2 FQNEAQ (reference sequence). This CDR3 has 14 residues. J lost 12 bases, V lost 1 base, and 9 bases had no gene match. The CDR3 loop reads CASSLGRGQGKRYF. The CDR3 DNA is TGTGCCAGCAGCTTAGGGCGGGGACAGGGGAAGCGGTACTTC. Full variable domain (outside the CDR3, taken from reference TRBV7-9 and TRBJ2-7): DTGVSQNPRHKITKRGQNVTFRCDPISEHNRLYWYRQTLGQGPEFLTYFQNEAQLEKSRLLSDRFSAERPKGSFSTLEIQRTEQGDSAMYLCASSLGRGQGKRYFGPGTRLTVT.

This clone has just one count. This chain links TRBV9 with TRBJ1-2; 9 bases fit TRBD1. CDR1 is SGDLS, CDR2 YYNGEE, per germline. V shed 4 bases, J shed 2 bases, and the junction held 3 bases outside the gene matches. The length of the CDR3 is 14 residues. The DNA of the CDR3 is TGTGCCAGCAGCCCCGGGACAGGGAACTATGGCTACACCTTC. Protein sequence: CASSPGTGNYGYTF.

The chain links TRBV28 to TRBJ2-7; no firm D call. The CDR3 has 16 amino acids. Trimming pared 3 bases from V and 4 bases from J, leaving 19 bases between. Germline V gene data show CDR1 as MDHEN and CDR2 as SYDVKM. The CDR3 is CASSFPGPPLRYEQYF. The CDR3 DNA is TGTGCCAGCAGTTTTCCTGGTCCACCCCTTCGGTACGAGCAGTACTTC.

This clone was seen just once. The rearrangement joins TRBV9 to TRBJ2-2; possibly TRBD1 for D (6 bases). The CDR3 length is 14 residues. V lost 4 bases and J 3 bases, leaving 10 bases between the germline ends. In germline, CDR1 is SGDLS, CDR2 YYNGEE. CDR3 protein: CASSRTDYTGELFF. CDR3 nucleotides: TGTGCCAGCAGCCGGACAGATTACACCGGGGAGCTGTTTTTT. The full variable domain, in which reference TRBV9 and TRBJ2-2 provide the parts outside the CDR3, is DSGVTQTPKHLITATGQRVTLRCSPRSGDLSVYWYQQSLDQGLQFLIQYYNGEERAKGNILERFSAQQFPDLHSELNLSSLELGDSALYFCASSRTDYTGELFFGEGSRLTVL.

This clone was observed a single time. The rearrangement joins TRBV3-1 (or the pseudogene TRBV3-2) to TRBJ1-5; D remains unclear. V lost 2 bases to trimming and J lost 5 bases, with 4 bases between them. This CDR3 is 12 amino acids long. Germline V gene lookup returns CDR1 LGHDT and CDR2 YNNKEL (reference sequence). The DNA for the CDR3 is TGTGCCAGCAGCCAATCGGATCAGCCCCAGCATTTT. Its protein product is CASSQSDQPQHF.

This clone was found once. The J gene is TRBJ1-6, the V gene TRBV4-2; tentatively, D is TRBD1 (5 bases). Trimming took off 5 bases at V and 5 bases at J, with 16 bases between the two ends. Germline V gene data show CDR1 as LGHNA and CDR2 as YNFKEQ. The CDR3 length is 16 residues. The CDR3 sequence: CASSLRTTVDNSPLHF. CDR3 DNA: TGTGCCAGCAGCTTACGCACGACAGTGGATAATTCACCCCTCCACTTT.

The genes are TRBV19 and TRBJ1-5; D may be TRBD1 (6 bases). The CDR3 sequence is 14 residues long. V lost 3 bases and J lost 9, with 15 bases in between. From germline, CDR1 is LNHDA and CDR2 SQIVND (reference sequence). The CDR3 DNA is TGTGCCAGTAGTATCGGCAGGGGCCAGTGGCCCCAGCATTTT. Protein sequence: CASSIGRGQWPQHF.